This T cell receptor beta chain derives from a study of Ad26.COV2.S vaccination and SARS-CoV-2 variants. Across the whole study: Administration of Ad26.COV2.S was intramuscular, either once or twice 56 days apart.

The CDR3 loop spans 15 amino acids. Germline assignment: CDR1 LGHNA and CDR2 YNFKEQ. Trimming took 1 base from V and 4 from J, leaving 13 bases between them. The treatment is: about 20 received Ad26.COV2.S at low or high dose, single or two shots; roughly five received placebo; per-sample allocation not given. Vaccine and placebo recipients were sampled on day 63 after the first injection. The repertoire was sequenced with immunoSEQ multiplex PCR; TCRdb's copy has only in-frame clones and lacks some. Counted here are hundreds of thousands of clones, roughly 90% occurring once; the ten biggest clones make up approximately 1.5%.

The sequenced sample was peripheral blood, obtained in a trial of Ad26.COV2.S vaccine versus placebo. The sequence was collected from a person between 18 and 65 years old who received the Ad26.COV2.S COVID-19 vaccine or a placebo. This chain joins TRBV4-2 and TRBJ1-1, with unresolved D. CDR3 sequence reads: CASSQVGRRPTEAFF. The CDR3 bases are TGTGCCAGCAGCCAAGTTGGGCGCAGGCCCACTGAAGCTTTCTTT.